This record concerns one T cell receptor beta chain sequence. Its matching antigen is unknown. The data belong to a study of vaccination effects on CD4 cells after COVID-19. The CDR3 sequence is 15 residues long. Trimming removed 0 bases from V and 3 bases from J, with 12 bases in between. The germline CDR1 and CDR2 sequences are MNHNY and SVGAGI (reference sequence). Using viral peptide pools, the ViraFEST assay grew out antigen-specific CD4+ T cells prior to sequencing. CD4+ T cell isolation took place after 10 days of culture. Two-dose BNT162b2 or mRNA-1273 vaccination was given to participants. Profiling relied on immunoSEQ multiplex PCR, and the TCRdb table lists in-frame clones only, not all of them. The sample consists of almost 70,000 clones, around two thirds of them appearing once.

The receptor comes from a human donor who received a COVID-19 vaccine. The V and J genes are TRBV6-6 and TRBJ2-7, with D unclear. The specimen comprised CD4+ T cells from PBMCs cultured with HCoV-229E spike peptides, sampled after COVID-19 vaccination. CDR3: CASSYSNKAYYEQYV. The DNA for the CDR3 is TGTGCCAGCAGTTACTCGAACAAGGCCTACTACGAGCAGTACGTC.